The 32 T cell receptor beta chains reported below all come from one sample, sequenced in a study of OX40 agonist ivuxolimab in advanced cancers. Repertoires were generated with immunoSEQ multiplex PCR, while TCRdb's copy carries only in-frame clones and drops some. The sample lists about 120,000 clones, roughly 95% occurring once. The sample here was CD4+ or CD8+ T cells sorted from blood, taken in a trial of the OX40 agonist ivuxolimab. These receptor sequences come from an adult with an advanced solid tumor such as melanoma, head and neck, liver or kidney cancer.

Concerning this clone itself: This specimen includes other DNA sequences encoding the same CDR3. CDR3 in amino acids: CASSPQGRETQYF. CDR3 nucleotide sequence: TGTGCCAGCTCACCACAGGGGCGAGAGACCCAGTACTTC. The V gene is TRBV18, the J gene TRBJ2-5, with D perhaps matching TRBD1 (5 bases). Germline CDR1 KGHSH, CDR2 LQKENI. V lost 1 base and J lost 4, with 7 bases in between. The CDR3 is 13 residues long. The complete variable domain, with remaining parts taken from reference TRBV18 and TRBJ2-5, reads NAGVMQNPRHLVRRRGQEARLRCSPMKGHSHVYWYRQLPEEGLKFMVYLQKENIIDESGMPKERFSAEFPKEGPSILRIQQVVRGDSAAYFCASSPQGRETQYFGPGTRLLVL.

The chain is built from TRBV28 and TRBJ1-4; 8 bases match TRBD1. The germline CDR1 and CDR2 sequences are MDHEN and SYDVKM. Trimming took 6 bases from V and 13 from J; bases not matched to a gene: 4. There are 11 residues in the CDR3. In DNA, the CDR3 is TGTGCCAGCAGGGCACAGGGGGGACTGTTTTTT. Residues: CASRAQGGLFF.

This chain links TRBV11-1 with TRBJ2-1; 9 nucleotides align to TRBD1. CDR1 is SGHAT, CDR2 FQDESV, per germline (reference sequence). The CDR3 runs 16 residues. Trimming at V came to 5 bases and at J to 6 bases, leaving 11 bases not matched to a gene. CDR3 DNA sequence: TGTGCCAGCAGCGCACGCCGGGACAGGGAAAGCAATGAGCAGTTCTTC. It encodes CASSARRDRESNEQFF.

V and J are TRBV6-1 and TRBJ2-5, with D uncertain. Germline assignment: CDR1 MNHNS and CDR2 SASEGT. The CDR3 is made up of 15 amino acids. Trimming shortened V by 3 bases and J by 1 base, and 12 bases separated the two germline ends. The CDR3 region has the DNA TGTGCCAGCAGTGAGGCTTATGCGACCCAAGAGACCCAGTACTTC. This encodes CASSEAYATQETQYF.

This clone was detected a few times. Because the CDR3's place on the DNA is in doubt, the DNA is left out and the CDR3 is given as listed by TCRdb. The CDR3 here is CASSEWAGGSEYF. The chain recombines TRBV25-1 with TRBJ2-5. CDR1 MGHDK and CDR2 SYGVNS come from the germline V gene. The CDR3 is 13 amino acids in total, end residues counted.

Here the CDR3 DNA reads TGTGCCAGCAGCCCTCCGGTGGAGGCCTTCACTACGGAGGAGCAGTACTTC. It codes for CASSPPVEAFTTEEQYF. This rearrangement joins TRBV21-1 to TRBJ2-7; TRBD2 reflects the table's D call only, with no check against the DNA. TRBV21-1 is a known pseudogene. The CDR3 has 17 amino acids.

The chain combines TRBV28 with TRBJ2-1; D might be TRBD1 or TRBD2, each matching 5 bases. V gave up 3 bases and J gave up 5 bases, with 11 bases separating them. This CDR3 has 14 amino acids. The germline V gene encodes CDR1 MDHEN and CDR2 SYDVKM. The CDR3 region is CASSLVGAHNEQFF. The CDR3 DNA follows: TGTGCCAGCAGTTTGGTCGGGGCTCACAATGAGCAGTTCTTC.

The rearrangement links TRBV5-1 to TRBJ2-5; 8 bases agree with TRBD1. CDR1 is SGHRS, CDR2 YFSETQ, per germline. J gave up 5 bases and V 4 bases, and 7 bases lay outside the gene matches. The CDR3 has 14 residues. DNA of the CDR3: TGCGCCAGCAGCCCGCGGACAGGGAAGGAGACCCAGTACTTC. Translation gives CASSPRTGKETQYF.

V gene TRBV28 combines with J gene TRBJ2-7; the match to TRBD1 covers 8 bases. Trimming cost V 6 bases and J 2 bases; bases outside gene matches: 9. The CDR3 consists of 15 residues. In germline, CDR1 is MDHEN, CDR2 SYDVKM. CDR3 sequence: CASRGTGTGTYEQYF. The CDR3 DNA reads as TGTGCCAGCAGGGGAACCGGGACAGGAACCTACGAGCAGTACTTC.

This chain joins TRBV15 and TRBJ2-3; D ambiguous. CDR1 LNHNV and CDR2 YYDKDF come from the germline V gene (reference sequence). Trimming took 3 bases from V and 4 from J, leaving 20 bases between them. The CDR3 length is 17 residues. In DNA, the CDR3 is TGTGCCACCAGCAGCTACTCAGAGGCTAGGTGGGCAGATACGCAGTATTTT. It specifies CATSSYSEARWADTQYF. Full variable domain (rest looked up from reference TRBV15 and TRBJ2-3): DAMVIQNPRYQVTQFGKPVTLSCSQTLNHNVMYWYQQKSSQAPKLLFHYYDKDFNNEADTPDNFQSRRPNTSFCFLDIRSPGLGDTAMYLCATSSYSEARWADTQYFGPGTRLTVL.

V gene TRBV7-9 combines with J gene TRBJ1-6; a weak D match, TRBD1 (5 bases). The CDR3 is made up of 16 amino acids. V lost 8 bases and J lost 4, with 18 bases in between. CDR1 SEHNR and CDR2 FQNEAQ come from the germline V gene (reference sequence). CDR3 protein: CASAETRTRYNSPLHF. CDR3 in DNA: TGTGCCAGCGCCGAGACAAGGACAAGATATAATTCACCCCTCCACTTT.

This chain connects TRBV14 to TRBJ2-2; 7 nucleotides match TRBD1. Trimming at V came to 1 base and at J to 4 bases, leaving 3 bases not matched to a gene. The CDR3 runs to 15 residues. Germline values: CDR1 SGHDN, CDR2 FVKESK. CDR3 protein: CASSQGQGPTGELFF. CDR3 nucleotides: TGTGCCAGCAGCCAAGGACAGGGACCCACCGGGGAGCTGTTTTTT. The full variable domain, with the rest looked up from reference TRBV14 and TRBJ2-2, is EAGVTQFPSHSVIEKGQTVTLRCDPISGHDNLYWYRRVMGKEIKFLLHFVKESKQDESGMPNNRFLAERTGGTYSTLKVQPAELEDSGVYFCASSQGQGPTGELFFGEGSRLTVL.

The rearrangement links TRBV11-2 to TRBJ2-3, with D possibly called TRBD1 or TRBD2 (5 bases each). V was pared by 5 bases and J by 1 base, with 16 bases between. The CDR3 has 16 residues. Germline V gives CDR1 SGHAT, CDR2 FQNNGV. CDR3 nucleotides: TGTGCCAGCAGCCCTGTTGGGGGATTGGGCACAGATACGCAGTATTTT. Translation: CASSPVGGLGTDTQYF.

This chain joins TRBV11-2 and TRBJ2-2, with a weak D call TRBD2 (6 bases). With 6 bases removed from V and 7 bases from J, the gap between germline ends came to 21 bases. The germline gives CDR1 SGHAT, CDR2 FQNNGV. CDR3 length: 16 residues. CDR3 in DNA: TGTGCCAGCAGGTCGCTGAGGAGGGGCCGGCACGGGGAGCTGTTTTTT. Translated: CASRSLRRGRHGELFF.

The J gene is TRBJ2-1, the V gene TRBV6-1; 9 bases fit TRBD1. After removal of 8 bases from V and 1 base from J, the junction contained 6 bases not matched to a gene. This CDR3 comprises 15 residues. Germline V gene sequence: CDR1 MNHNS, CDR2 SASEGT. The CDR3 sequence is CASYSGQGSYNEQFF. CDR3 in DNA: TGTGCCAGCTATTCGGGACAGGGTTCCTACAATGAGCAGTTCTTC.

The table lists this clone with a count of one. The gene calls are TRBV6-5 and TRBJ2-5; 8 bases are shared with TRBD2. The CDR3 is 14 residues long. The V segment lost 5 bases and the J segment 5 bases; nucleotides outside the gene matches: 7. Germline CDR1 and CDR2: MNHEY and SVGAGI. CDR3 protein: CASSPFRGGETQYF. Written as DNA, the CDR3 is TGTGCCAGCAGTCCCTTCCGGGGGGGGGAGACCCAGTACTTC.

V is TRBV6-1 and J is TRBJ2-5, with D uncertain. V was cut by 3 bases and J by 2 bases, with 7 bases left in between. Germline V CDR1 and CDR2: MNHNS, SASEGT. The CDR3 runs to 13 residues. The CDR3 nucleotides are TGTGCCAGCAGTGAGGGTCCTCAAGAGACCCAGTACTTC. This sequence encodes CASSEGPQETQYF.

This clone came up once. CDR3: CAISESIGVGANVLTF. The CDR3 region has the DNA TGTGCCATCAGTGAGTCGATTGGGGTAGGTGCCAACGTCCTGACTTTC. The chain couples TRBV10-3 to TRBJ2-6; D unclear. Trimming removed 0 bases at V and 7 bases at J, with 13 bases between. The CDR3 totals 16 residues. Looked up from germline, CDR1 is ENHRY and CDR2 is SYGVKD.

The genes are TRBV5-4 and TRBJ2-3; the D gene is possibly TRBD1 (6 bases). With 5 bases removed from V and 1 base from J, the gap between germline ends came to 14 bases. Germline CDR1 and CDR2: SGHNT and YYREEE (reference sequence). This CDR3 region has 15 residues. The CDR3 loop reads CASSPTYRGTDTQYF. CDR3 DNA: TGTGCCAGCAGTCCAACTTACAGGGGCACAGATACGCAGTATTTT.

The chain carries TRBV5-1 and TRBJ2-7, with D hard to call. The CDR3 contains 12 residues. Trimming removed 4 bases from V and 5 bases from J, with 10 bases in between. The germline V gene encodes CDR1 SGHRS and CDR2 YFSETQ. The CDR3 DNA follows: TGCGCCAGCAGCGGAACCCGGGACGAGCAGTACTTC. This encodes CASSGTRDEQYF.

This chain links TRBV6-5 with TRBJ1-5; 7 bases are shared with TRBD1. The germline CDR1 and CDR2 sequences are MNHEY and SVGAGI. V trimming: 6 bases; J trimming: 5 bases; junction bases outside the gene matches: 4. The CDR3 consists of 13 residues. The CDR3 is CASSEGAHQPQHF. In DNA, the CDR3 is TGTGCCAGCAGCGAGGGGGCGCATCAGCCCCAGCATTTT.

The chain uses TRBV11-1 and TRBJ2-5, with D possibly matching TRBD2 (6 bases). The germline V gene encodes CDR1 SGHAT and CDR2 FQDESV (reference sequence). Between the trimmed V and J ends, which lost 2 bases and 3 bases, there was a span of 16 bases. This CDR3 has 16 amino acids. Here the CDR3 DNA reads TGTGCCAGCAGCTTATTAGCGGCCTCTCAAAAAGAGACCCAGTACTTC. Translation gives CASSLLAASQKETQYF.

The J gene is TRBJ1-2, the V gene TRBV5-1; D unclear. CDR3 size: 15 residues. V was trimmed by 0 bases and J by 7 bases, leaving 16 bases between them. The germline V gene has CDR1 SGHRS and CDR2 YFSETQ. CDR3 sequence (DNA): TGCGCCAGCAGCTTGGTAGTCTCCCAAGAATCTGGCTACACCTTC. Translating gives CASSLVVSQESGYTF.

As concerns this clone: The junction departs from the called germline gene at one end, perhaps through a read error. The V gene is TRBV15, the J gene TRBJ2-2; perhaps TRBD2 as D (5 bases). Germline CDR1 is LNHNV and CDR2 is YYDKDF (reference sequence). The CDR3 is 14 amino acids. The CDR3 bases are TGTGCCACCAGCAGAGGGGAACTTTCCCGGGGAGCTGTTTTT. Translated, it gives CATSRGELSRGAVF.

The chain combines TRBV7-8 with TRBJ2-6; D ambiguous. With 2 bases removed from V and 2 bases from J, the gap between germline ends came to 4 bases. Germline V lookup: CDR1 SGHVS, CDR2 FQNEAQ. The CDR3 extends over 14 amino acids. CDR3 DNA sequence: TGTGCCAGCAGCTTATCGACTGGGGCCAACGTCCTGACTTTC. Its protein is CASSLSTGANVLTF.

The V call is TRBV28, the J call TRBJ1-6, with D possibly matching TRBD1 (6 bases). V was shortened by 3 bases and J by 0 bases, with 12 bases between the two germline ends. The CDR3 is 17 amino acids. Germline assignment: CDR1 MDHEN and CDR2 SYDVKM. Here the CDR3 reads CASSLGTTSSYNSPLHF. The CDR3 bases are TGTGCCAGCAGTTTGGGGACAACGAGCTCCTATAATTCACCCCTCCACTTT.

The chain has TRBV11-2 and TRBJ2-4; D gene uncertain. CDR3 length equals 15 residues. Germline V gives CDR1 SGHAT, CDR2 FQNNGV. V was clipped by 4 bases and J by 0 bases, with 10 bases between them. The CDR3 loop is CASSSSSEAKNIQYF. The CDR3, as DNA: TGTGCCAGCAGCTCAAGCTCGGAAGCCAAAAACATTCAGTACTTC. Using reference TRBV11-2 and TRBJ2-4 for the parts outside the CDR3, the full variable domain is EAGVAQSPRYKIIEKRQSVAFWCNPISGHATLYWYQQILGQGPKLLIQFQNNGVVDDSQLPKDRFSAERLKGVDSTLKIQPAKLEDSAVYLCASSSSSEAKNIQYFGAGTRLSVL.

As regards this clone: Other nucleotide sequences from this sample produce the same CDR3. This rearrangement joins TRBV18 to TRBJ2-5, with D hard to call. Germline V gene lookup returns CDR1 KGHSH and CDR2 LQKENI. The CDR3 has 13 residues. V gave up 0 bases and J gave up 3 bases, with 5 bases separating them. The CDR3 loop reads CASSPPGKETQYF. CDR3 sequence (DNA): TGTGCCAGCTCACCACCGGGCAAAGAGACCCAGTACTTC.

This clone has only a few counts. The same CDR3 is also encoded by other DNA sequences in this sample. The rearrangement uses TRBV9 and TRBJ1-3; D ambiguous. Per the germline V gene, CDR1 is SGDLS and CDR2 is YYNGEE. This CDR3 contains 11 residues. The V and J ends lost 4 bases and 3 bases respectively, with 2 bases between them. Here the CDR3 reads CASSLGNTIYF. The CDR3 DNA reads as TGTGCCAGCAGCCTTGGAAACACCATATATTTT. The full variable domain, completed using reference TRBV9 and TRBJ1-3, is DSGVTQTPKHLITATGQRVTLRCSPRSGDLSVYWYQQSLDQGLQFLIQYYNGEERAKGNILERFSAQQFPDLHSELNLSSLELGDSALYFCASSLGNTIYFGEGSWLTVV.

V gene TRBV27 combines with J gene TRBJ2-2; D gene uncertain. Germline CDR1 and CDR2: MNHEY and SMNVEV (reference sequence). The CDR3 has 14 residues. V shed 5 bases and J shed 7 bases, with 14 bases lying between them. The CDR3, as DNA: TGTGCCAGCAGTGTCAGAGGTGTGGTCGGGGAGCTGTTTTTT. Translating gives CASSVRGVVGELFF.

The J gene is TRBJ2-7, the V gene TRBV9; 7 nucleotides align to TRBD1. Germline V gene lookup returns CDR1 SGDLS and CDR2 YYNGEE. The CDR3 loop spans 15 amino acids. V lost 0 bases, J lost 2 bases, and 5 bases stayed unmatched. CDR3 sequence: CASSVDRGLTYEQYF. The CDR3 DNA is TGTGCCAGCAGCGTAGACAGGGGCCTTACCTACGAGCAGTACTTC.

V is TRBV18 and J is TRBJ2-1; unclear D gene. With 3 bases removed from V and 3 bases from J, the gap between germline ends came to 6 bases. The CDR3 consists of 13 residues. CDR1 is KGHSH, CDR2 LQKENI, per germline. CDR3 loop: CASSPFDYNEQFF. In DNA, the CDR3 is TGTGCCAGCTCACCCTTTGACTACAATGAGCAGTTCTTC. The complete variable domain, with remaining parts taken from reference TRBV18 and TRBJ2-1, reads NAGVMQNPRHLVRRRGQEARLRCSPMKGHSHVYWYRQLPEEGLKFMVYLQKENIIDESGMPKERFSAEFPKEGPSILRIQQVVRGDSAAYFCASSPFDYNEQFFGPGTRLTVL.